Each of the 5 T cell receptor beta chains below was sequenced from the same sample in a study of T cell responses to AZD1222 COVID-19 vaccine. The method was immunoSEQ multiplex PCR; TCRdb's version includes in-frame clones alone and lacks a portion of them. Here the sample spans 100,000 to 150,000 clones, about 90% being singletons. The sample in question was peripheral blood, obtained on day 0 of AZD1222 vaccination. Receptors were obtained from an adult in good health.

This clone was picked up one time. The chain is built from TRBV19 and TRBJ2-3, with D perhaps matching TRBD1 (5 bases). The CDR3 has 15 amino acids. The V gene lost 5 bases and the J gene lost 0 bases, with 12 bases spanning the gap. Germline V gene data show CDR1 as LNHDA and CDR2 as SQIVND (reference sequence). The CDR3 protein is CASSEPGLSTDTQYF. DNA of the CDR3: TGTGCCAGTAGTGAACCAGGGTTGAGCACAGATACGCAGTATTTT. Full variable domain (outside the CDR3, taken from reference TRBV19 and TRBJ2-3): DGGITQSPKYLFRKEGQNVTLSCEQNLNHDAMYWYRQDPGQGLRLIYYSQIVNDFQKGDIAEGYSVSREKKESFPLTVTSAQKNPTAFYLCASSEPGLSTDTQYFGPGTRLTVL.

The chain has TRBV18 and TRBJ2-7; D not resolved. The CDR3 loop spans 12 amino acids. Germline values: CDR1 KGHSH, CDR2 LQKENI. The ends were cut back, 2 bases at V and 3 bases at J, with 5 bases in the middle. The CDR3 region has the DNA TGTGCCAGCTCACCATTGGGCTACGAGCAGTACTTC. This codes for CASSPLGYEQYF. The entire variable domain, with the rest obtained from reference TRBV18 and TRBJ2-7, is as follows: NAGVMQNPRHLVRRRGQEARLRCSPMKGHSHVYWYRQLPEEGLKFMVYLQKENIIDESGMPKERFSAEFPKEGPSILRIQQVVRGDSAAYFCASSPLGYEQYFGPGTRLTVT.

DNA for the CDR3: TGTGCCAGCAGCTTGTGGGGCAGTCGCTCTGGAAACACCATATATTTT. Amino acid sequence: CASSLWGSRSGNTIYF. The genes are TRBV5-5 and TRBJ1-3, with TRBD1 as a possible D gene (5 bases). The CDR3 is made up of 16 amino acids. The ends were cut back, 1 base at V and 0 bases at J, with 11 bases in the middle. Germline V gives CDR1 SGHKS, CDR2 YYEKEE (reference sequence).

In regard to this clone: At the DNA level, this CDR3 is encoded by other sequences in the same sample as well. The chain has TRBV19 and TRBJ2-2, with unresolved D. Germline V gene sequence: CDR1 LNHDA, CDR2 SQIVND (reference sequence). The length of the CDR3 is 12 residues. The V end lost 3 bases, the J end lost 6 bases, and 5 bases lay between the germline ends. The CDR3 protein is CASSIRAGELFF. The CDR3 DNA is TGTGCCAGTAGTATTCGCGCCGGGGAGCTGTTTTTT.

The V and J genes are TRBV27 and TRBJ1-2; 11 nucleotides align to TRBD1. CDR3 size: 18 residues. Germline CDR1 MNHEY, CDR2 SMNVEV (reference sequence). V was clipped by 6 bases and J by 3 bases; unmatched bases: 15. The CDR3 loop reads CASRTTGTGGRRYYGYTF. The CDR3 DNA reads as TGTGCCAGCAGAACGACCGGGACAGGGGGTCGTAGGTACTATGGCTACACCTTC.